A single T cell receptor beta chain is shown here with its context. Its specificity is not known. These data originate in a study of shared clonotypes between healthy human individuals. Libraries were prepared by immunoSEQ multiplex PCR; TCRdb keeps only in-frame clonotypes and omits some of them. The table includes 550,000 to 700,000 clones, 73% detected once. Study-level findings and limits: Memory subsets had estimated richness that was generally smaller than that of naive subsets. In contrast to clonotypes shared by all four donors, non-shared clonotypes had lower generation probabilities.

The study enrolled healthy HIV-negative adults without recent acute infections or vaccinations as donors. The CD4+ fraction was divided into a CD45RA+ naive subset and a CD45RA-negative memory subset. This CDR3 spans 13 amino acids. Between the trimmed V and J ends, which lost 10 bases and 3 bases, there was a span of 13 bases. Germline V gives CDR1 MNHNS, CDR2 SASEGT. The chain links TRBV6-1 to TRBJ1-5; D might be TRBD1 (6 bases). Sequenced: memory CD4+ T cells sorted from blood. Subset here: CD45RA-negative fraction. This receptor was taken from a woman aged 25 to 39 in good health. CDR3 nucleotide sequence: TGTGCCATCCGGACAGATTACAATCAGCCCCAGCATTTT. The encoded protein is CAIRTDYNQPQHF.